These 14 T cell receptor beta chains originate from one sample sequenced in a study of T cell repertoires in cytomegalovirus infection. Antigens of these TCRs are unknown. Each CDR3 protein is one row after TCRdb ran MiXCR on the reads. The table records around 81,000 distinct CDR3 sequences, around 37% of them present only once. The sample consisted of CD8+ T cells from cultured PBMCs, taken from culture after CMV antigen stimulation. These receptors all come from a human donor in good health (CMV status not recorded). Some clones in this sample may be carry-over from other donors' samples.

The CDR3 DNA sequence: TGCAGCGTTGAGTCTGTGGGCCAGCCCCAAGAGACCCAGTACTTC. The encoded protein is CSVESVGQPQETQYF. This chain joins TRBV29-1 and TRBJ2-5, with D unclear. This CDR3 has 15 amino acids. V was trimmed by 3 bases and J by 1 base, leaving 15 bases between them. Germline CDR1 and CDR2: SQVTM and ANQGSEA.

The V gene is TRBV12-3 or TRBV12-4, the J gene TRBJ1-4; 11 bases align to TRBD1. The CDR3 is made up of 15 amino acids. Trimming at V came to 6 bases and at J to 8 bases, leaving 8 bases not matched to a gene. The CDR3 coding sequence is TGTGCCAGCAGCTCTCCGGGACAGGGGGAAGAAAAACTGTTTTTT. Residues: CASSSPGQGEEKLFF.

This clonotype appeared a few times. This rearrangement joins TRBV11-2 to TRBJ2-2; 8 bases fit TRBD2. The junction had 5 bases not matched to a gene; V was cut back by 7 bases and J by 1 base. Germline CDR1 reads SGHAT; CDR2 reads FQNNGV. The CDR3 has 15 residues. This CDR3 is CASTPRGGNTGELFF. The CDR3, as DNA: TGTGCCAGCACCCCCCGGGGGGGGAACACCGGGGAGCTGTTTTTT.

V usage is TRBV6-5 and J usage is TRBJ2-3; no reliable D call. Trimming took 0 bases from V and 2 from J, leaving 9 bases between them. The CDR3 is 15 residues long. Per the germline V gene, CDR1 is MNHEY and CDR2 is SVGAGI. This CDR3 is CASSYSLRLTDTQYF. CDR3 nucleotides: TGTGCCAGCAGTTACTCGTTGAGGCTCACAGATACGCAGTATTTT.

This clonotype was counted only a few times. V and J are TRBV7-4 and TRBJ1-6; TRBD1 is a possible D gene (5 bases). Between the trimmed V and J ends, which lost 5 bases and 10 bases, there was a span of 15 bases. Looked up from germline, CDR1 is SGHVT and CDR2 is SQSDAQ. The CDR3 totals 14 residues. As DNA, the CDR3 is TGTGCCAGCAGCCGGCAGGGATTCGTGTCACCCCTCCACTTT. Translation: CASSRQGFVSPLHF.

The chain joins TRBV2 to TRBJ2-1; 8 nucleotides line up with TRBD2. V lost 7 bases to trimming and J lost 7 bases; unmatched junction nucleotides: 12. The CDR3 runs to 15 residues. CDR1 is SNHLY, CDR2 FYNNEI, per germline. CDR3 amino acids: CASTDPGGVSNEQFF. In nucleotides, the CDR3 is TGTGCCAGCACCGACCCGGGGGGGGTTTCTAATGAGCAGTTCTTC.

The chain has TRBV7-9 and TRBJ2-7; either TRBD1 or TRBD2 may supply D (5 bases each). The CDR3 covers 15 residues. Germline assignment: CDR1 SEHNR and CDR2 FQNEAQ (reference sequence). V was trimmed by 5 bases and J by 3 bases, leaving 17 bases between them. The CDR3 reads CASSPAFWDVYEQYF. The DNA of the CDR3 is TGTGCCAGCAGCCCTGCCTTTTGGGACGTCTACGAGCAGTACTTC. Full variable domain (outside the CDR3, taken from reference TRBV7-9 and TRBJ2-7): DTGVSQNPRHKITKRGQNVTFRCDPISEHNRLYWYRQTLGQGPEFLTYFQNEAQLEKSRLLSDRFSAERPKGSFSTLEIQRTEQGDSAMYLCASSPAFWDVYEQYFGPGTRLTVT.

Written as DNA, the CDR3 is TGTGCCAGCAGTTTAGCGCCGGGAAACACTGAAGCTTTCTTT. This translates into CASSLAPGNTEAFF. The chain uses TRBV12-3 or TRBV12-4 and TRBJ1-1; the D is unclear. The CDR3 extends over 14 amino acids. Trimming pared 0 bases from V and 2 bases from J, leaving 7 bases between.

The CDR3 reads CASSSGTSGEGTQYF. CDR3 DNA sequence: TGTGCCAGCAGTTCCGGGACTAGCGGGGAAGGTACGCAGTATTTT. The chain uses TRBV28 and TRBJ2-3; the match to TRBD2 covers 13 bases. The CDR3 is 15 amino acids. Germline V gene lookup returns CDR1 MDHEN and CDR2 SYDVKM. The ends lost 4 bases at V and 8 bases at J; junction bases unmatched: 6.

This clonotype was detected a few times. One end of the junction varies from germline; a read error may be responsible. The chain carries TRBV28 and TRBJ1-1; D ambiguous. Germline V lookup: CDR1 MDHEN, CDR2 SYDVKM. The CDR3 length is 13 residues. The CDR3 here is CASSLLARPEAFF. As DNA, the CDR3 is TGTGCCAGCAGCTTATTAGCGAGGCCTGAAGCTTTCTTT.

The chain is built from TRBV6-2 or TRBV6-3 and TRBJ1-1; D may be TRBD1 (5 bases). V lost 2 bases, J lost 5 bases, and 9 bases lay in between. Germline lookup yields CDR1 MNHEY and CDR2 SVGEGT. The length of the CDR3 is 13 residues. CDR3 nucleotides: TGTGCCAGCAGTTACACCAGGGTGACTGAAGCTTTCTTT. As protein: CASSYTRVTEAFF.

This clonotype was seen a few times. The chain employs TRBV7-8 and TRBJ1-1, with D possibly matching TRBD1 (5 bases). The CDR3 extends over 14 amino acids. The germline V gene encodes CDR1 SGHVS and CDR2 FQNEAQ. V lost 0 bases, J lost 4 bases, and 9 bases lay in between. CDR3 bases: TGTGCCAGCAGCTTAGCGTCTGGGACCACTGAAGCTTTCTTT. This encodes CASSLASGTTEAFF. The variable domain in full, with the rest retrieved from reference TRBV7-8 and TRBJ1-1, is GAGVSQSPRYKVAKRGQDVALRCDPISGHVSLFWYQQALGQGPEFLTYFQNEAQLDKSGLPSDRFFAERPEGSVSTLKIQRTQQEDSAVYLCASSLASGTTEAFFGQGTRLTVV.

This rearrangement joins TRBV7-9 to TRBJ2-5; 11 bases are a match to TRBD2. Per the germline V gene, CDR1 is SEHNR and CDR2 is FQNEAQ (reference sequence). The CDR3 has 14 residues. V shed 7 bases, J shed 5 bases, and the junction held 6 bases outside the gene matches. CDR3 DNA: TGTGCCAGCAACCTAGCGGGGGGTGGGGAGACCCAGTACTTC. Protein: CASNLAGGGETQYF.

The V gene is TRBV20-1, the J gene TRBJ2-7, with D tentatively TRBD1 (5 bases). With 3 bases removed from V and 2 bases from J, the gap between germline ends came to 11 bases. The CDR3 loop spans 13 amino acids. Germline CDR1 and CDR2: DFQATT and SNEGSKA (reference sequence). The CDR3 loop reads CSASDSPTYEQYF. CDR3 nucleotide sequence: TGCAGTGCTAGCGACAGCCCCACCTACGAGCAGTACTTC.